This TCR beta chain was sequenced during a study of cytomegalovirus exposure and HLA in healthy donors. With 60 Vbeta and 13 Jbeta primers, the PCR was carried out. Sequenced by immunoSEQ multiplex PCR; TCRdb stores in-frame clones only, minus some. The sample includes about 200,000 clones, around 77% seen only once; the top ten take roughly 3%. Concerning this clone: Its antigen remains unidentified.

The length of the CDR3 is 12 residues. Germline assignment: CDR1 SEHNR and CDR2 FQNEAQ (reference sequence). The V end lost 5 bases, the J end lost 1 base, and 5 bases lay between the germline ends. General study results and limits: Under in vitro conditions, a few CMV-associated chains were confirmed as specific for CMV antigens.

Sequencing input: PBMCs. The V gene is TRBV7-9, the J gene TRBJ1-1, with a tentative D call TRBD1 (5 bases). This TCR came from a woman in her 30s in good health and CMV-seronegative. The CDR3 coding sequence is TGTGCCAGCAGCCAGGGGAACACTGAAGCTTTCTTT. Its translation is CASSQGNTEAFF.